The next 4 T cell receptor beta chains were all read from a single sample in a study of graft-versus-host responses after intestinal transplantation. Produced via immunoSEQ multiplex PCR; TCRdb's table is partial and in-frame only. The sample shows about 91,000 clones, approximately 90% of them seen only once. Antigens of these TCRs are unknown. The sequenced sample was unstimulated CD4+ T cells sorted from spleen or lymph node cells, obtained before transplant. These receptors all stem from a human donor who was the organ donor for an intestinal transplant.

The rearrangement joins TRBV5-1 to TRBJ2-5; a weak D match, TRBD1 (6 bases). With 2 bases removed from V and 4 bases from J, the gap between germline ends came to 15 bases. Germline assignment: CDR1 SGHRS and CDR2 YFSETQ. The CDR3 totals 15 residues. Here the CDR3 DNA reads TGCGCCAGCAGCTTCGGACAGCTCGGGCGAGAGACCCAGTACTTC. Its protein product is CASSFGQLGRETQYF. The full variable domain, its missing parts supplied by reference TRBV5-1 and TRBJ2-5, is KAGVTQTPRYLIKTRGQQVTLSCSPISGHRSVSWYQQTPGQGLQFLFEYFSETQRNKGNFPGRFSGRQFSNSRSEMNVSTLELGDSALYLCASSFGQLGRETQYFGPGTRLLVL.

The chain has TRBV5-1 and TRBJ2-1; D call uncertain. CDR3 length: 16 residues. Trimming left V 0 bases short and J 0 bases short, with 10 bases between. The germline CDR1 and CDR2 sequences are SGHRS and YFSETQ. CDR3 protein: CASSLVFVSSYNEQFF. The CDR3 nucleotides are TGCGCCAGCAGCTTGGTGTTTGTGAGCTCCTACAATGAGCAGTTCTTC.

The chain is built from TRBV6-5 and TRBJ1-2, with a weak D call TRBD1 (5 bases). V gave up 7 bases and J gave up 7 bases, with 13 bases separating them. The CDR3 is 12 residues long. Germline lookup yields CDR1 MNHEY and CDR2 SVGAGI. In DNA form, the CDR3 reads TGTGCCAGCACCGAGGGGACTGCTGGCTACACCTTC. This sequence encodes CASTEGTAGYTF.

The chain combines TRBV21-1 with TRBJ1-5; the table gives TRBD1 as D, unverified against the DNA. TRBV21-1 has pseudogene status. The CDR3 loop spans 19 amino acids. Here the CDR3 reads CASSKQARGFAPSNQPQHF. Written as DNA, the CDR3 is TGTGCCAGCAGCAAACAAGCCAGGGGATTTGCACCCAGCAATCAGCCCCAGCATTTT.